Below, 32 T cell receptor beta chains from the same sample are listed, as sequenced in a study of T-cell memory formation after mild COVID-19 (dated by TCRdb to the early 2020s). Library preparation used 5' RACE. For sequencing, an Illumina NovaSeq 6000 was employed. The public reads were run again by TCRdb, first through fastp at Q25 and then through MiXCR, and only productive beta chains were kept. A single entry per CDR3 protein holds the most common genes and DNA from its merged rows. This sample has more than 350,000 distinct CDR3 sequences in its table, and approximately 15% of those were observed once. The ten largest make up approximately 21% of the sample. Sequencing was carried out using PBMCs or a T cell subset sorted from them (not recorded which). These receptors were obtained from a man aged 18 to 30 who had mild COVID-19 (a few samples of this study predate the infection). The sample titles of this study are shuffled in the database, so cell type and time point are left out; the donor was told from shared clones.

The gene calls are TRBV29-1 and TRBJ2-5; TRBD1 might be the D (5 bases). The germline CDR1 and CDR2 sequences are SQVTM and ANQGSEA. The V end lost 4 bases, the J end lost 1 base, and 13 bases lay between the germline ends. The CDR3 is 14 residues long. The CDR3: CSVGGATPQETQYF. The CDR3 DNA is TGCAGCGTTGGTGGGGCGACGCCCCAAGAGACCCAGTACTTC.

The chain recombines TRBV3-1 with TRBJ2-3, with 7 bases matching TRBD1. The V segment lost 5 bases and the J segment 2 bases; nucleotides outside the gene matches: 7. CDR1 and CDR2 (germline): LGHDT, YNNKEL (reference sequence). The CDR3 covers 15 residues. The CDR3 DNA follows: TGTGCCAGCAGCATACCAGGGGGACCCACAGATACGCAGTATTTT. This encodes CASSIPGGPTDTQYF.

This clonotype has more than one count but fewer than ten. The chain recombines TRBV6-5 with TRBJ2-3; TRBD1 aligns across 7 bases. V shed 0 bases and J 3 bases; nucleotides not matched to a gene: 12. There are 18 residues in the CDR3. Germline V gene lookup returns CDR1 MNHEY and CDR2 SVGAGI. This chain's CDR3 is CASSYSFRTGERTDTQYF. DNA of the CDR3: TGTGCCAGCAGTTACTCTTTCCGTACAGGGGAACGTACAGATACGCAGTATTTT.

This sequence joins TRBV20-1 and TRBJ2-3; maybe TRBD2 (6 bases). The germline gives CDR1 DFQATT, CDR2 SNEGSKA (reference sequence). CDR3 size: 15 residues. The V gene lost 6 bases and the J gene lost 3 bases, with 19 bases spanning the gap. The DNA for the CDR3 is TGCAGTGCCCACGCCTTGGGGGGTGGGACAGATACGCAGTATTTT. Amino acid sequence: CSAHALGGGTDTQYF.

The rearrangement joins TRBV5-1 to TRBJ1-1; D remains ambiguous. V was trimmed by 0 bases and J by 1 base, leaving 13 bases between them. The CDR3 extends over 16 amino acids. The germline gives CDR1 SGHRS, CDR2 YFSETQ. The CDR3 DNA follows: TGCGCCAGCAGCTTGGCCGGCAGTCGAGAGAACACTGAAGCTTTCTTT. Its protein is CASSLAGSRENTEAFF.

J is TRBJ1-2 and V is TRBV7-9; the D is unclear. Germline lookup yields CDR1 SEHNR and CDR2 FQNEAQ (reference sequence). The V gene lost 2 bases and the J gene lost 8 bases, with 15 bases spanning the gap. The length of the CDR3 is 14 residues. The CDR3 nucleotides read TGTGCCAGCAGCTTACTTGCGCGGGAGGAAGGCTACACCTTC. Translated, it gives CASSLLAREEGYTF. Based on the CDR3 plus reference TRBV7-9 and TRBJ1-2, the full variable domain is DTGVSQNPRHKITKRGQNVTFRCDPISEHNRLYWYRQTLGQGPEFLTYFQNEAQLEKSRLLSDRFSAERPKGSFSTLEIQRTEQGDSAMYLCASSLLAREEGYTFGSGTRLTVV.

The rearrangement uses TRBV20-1 and TRBJ2-5, with D perhaps TRBD1 or TRBD2 (6 bases each). Per germline, CDR1 DFQATT and CDR2 SNEGSKA (reference sequence). This CDR3 region has 17 residues. V shed 0 bases and J shed 4 bases, with 21 bases lying between them. CDR3 loop: CSARDQMRGAISETQYF. CDR3 in DNA: TGCAGTGCTAGAGATCAAATGAGGGGGGCCATTTCAGAGACCCAGTACTTC.

This clonotype is medium-sized in the sample. V usage is TRBV6-4 and J usage is TRBJ2-3; TRBD1 agrees at 10 bases. The CDR3 is made up of 15 amino acids. Trimming cost V 0 bases and J 4 bases; bases outside gene matches: 1. In germline, CDR1 is MRHNA, CDR2 SNTAGT. CDR3 nucleotides: TGTGCCAGCAGTGACTCGACAGGGGGCGCAGATACGCAGTATTTT. Translation: CASSDSTGGADTQYF.

The chain couples TRBV7-9 to TRBJ2-5; D is uncertain. Trimming left V 1 base short and J 2 bases short, with 17 bases between. The CDR3 consists of 17 residues. Germline V gene lookup returns CDR1 SEHNR and CDR2 FQNEAQ (reference sequence). The CDR3 coding sequence is TGTGCCAGCAGCTTAGTCGCTGTCGCCAGACTGCAAGAGACCCAGTACTTC. Its protein product is CASSLVAVARLQETQYF.

This clonotype has just a few counts. The chain joins TRBV7-9 to TRBJ2-5; the D gene is possibly TRBD2 (6 bases). The CDR3 runs to 16 residues. Trimming left V 2 bases short and J 1 base short, with 14 bases between. Germline CDR1 is SEHNR and CDR2 is FQNEAQ (reference sequence). The CDR3 DNA sequence: TGTGCCAGCAGCTTAAGGGGAGGACGGATCCAAGAGACCCAGTACTTC. Its translation is CASSLRGGRIQETQYF. The full variable domain, with the rest looked up from reference TRBV7-9 and TRBJ2-5, is DTGVSQNPRHKITKRGQNVTFRCDPISEHNRLYWYRQTLGQGPEFLTYFQNEAQLEKSRLLSDRFSAERPKGSFSTLEIQRTEQGDSAMYLCASSLRGGRIQETQYFGPGTRLLVL.

The chain links TRBV20-1 to TRBJ2-5; 7 nucleotides align to TRBD2. The length of the CDR3 is 15 residues. V shed 4 bases, J shed 0 bases, and the junction held 8 bases outside the gene matches. Germline CDR1 is DFQATT and CDR2 is SNEGSKA (reference sequence). The CDR3 here is CSATGLHSYQETQYF. Written as DNA, the CDR3 is TGCAGTGCTACGGGACTACATTCGTACCAAGAGACCCAGTACTTC.

The gene calls are TRBV5-1 and TRBJ1-2, with D tentatively TRBD1 (5 bases). CDR1 is SGHRS and CDR2 is YFSETQ in the germline V gene. V was trimmed by 3 bases and J by 6 bases, leaving 12 bases between them. This CDR3 is built from 13 residues. The chain's CDR3 is CASSSQGGDGYTF. DNA for the CDR3: TGCGCCAGCAGCTCCCAGGGAGGGGATGGCTACACCTTC.

This clonotype was detected a few times. The gene calls are TRBV7-2 and TRBJ2-4; 9 nucleotides line up with TRBD1. The CDR3 runs to 15 residues. Germline lookup yields CDR1 SGHTA and CDR2 FQGNSA. V dropped 4 bases and J dropped 0; count of bases not matched to a gene: 1. The CDR3 sequence is CASSSDRGAKNIQYF. CDR3 sequence (DNA): TGTGCCAGCAGCTCGGACAGGGGAGCCAAAAACATTCAGTACTTC.

The chain carries TRBV6-5 and TRBJ1-1; D is ambiguous. Looked up from germline, CDR1 is MNHEY and CDR2 is SVGAGI. Trimming cost V 2 bases and J 9 bases, with 13 bases left between them. The CDR3 contains 13 residues. The CDR3 region has the DNA TGTGCCAGCAGTTACGGGTGGGCCTCCCAAGCTTTCTTT. Translating it yields CASSYGWASQAFF.

This clonotype has just a few counts. The J gene is TRBJ2-3, the V gene TRBV20-1; 14 positions agree with TRBD2. The ends lost 5 bases at V and 4 bases at J; junction bases unmatched: 5. Germline-derived CDR1 and CDR2 are DFQATT and SNEGSKA (reference sequence). The CDR3 is made up of 15 amino acids. As DNA, the CDR3 is TGCAGTGCTTCCCCGACTAGCGGGGGGGCAGATACGCAGTATTTT. Amino acid sequence: CSASPTSGGADTQYF.

This clonotype was counted a few times. The chain couples TRBV7-6 to TRBJ2-3; a possible D gene is TRBD2 (5 bases). Trimming pared 6 bases from V and 1 base from J, leaving 14 bases between. The germline gives CDR1 SGHVS, CDR2 FNYEAQ. This CDR3 is 15 amino acids long. The DNA of the CDR3 is TGTGCCAGCAGTGCTAGCCCCGGTGGCACAGATACGCAGTATTTT. This translates into CASSASPGGTDTQYF.

The J gene is TRBJ2-2, the V gene TRBV19; 7 nucleotides align to TRBD2. The CDR3 sequence is 14 residues long. J lost 1 base, V lost 7 bases, and 3 bases had no gene match. Germline CDR1 LNHDA, CDR2 SQIVND (reference sequence). Written as DNA, the CDR3 is TGTGCCAGTAAGGCTAGCGGGAACACCGGGGAGCTGTTTTTT. Residues: CASKASGNTGELFF. Drawing the rest from reference TRBV19 and TRBJ2-2, the complete variable domain is DGGITQSPKYLFRKEGQNVTLSCEQNLNHDAMYWYRQDPGQGLRLIYYSQIVNDFQKGDIAEGYSVSREKKESFPLTVTSAQKNPTAFYLCASKASGNTGELFFGEGSRLTVL.

In this sample, this clonotype turned up many times. This sequence joins TRBV18 and TRBJ2-1; maybe TRBD2 (5 bases). Trimming took 3 bases from V and 10 from J, leaving 13 bases between them. This CDR3 contains 13 residues. Per the germline V gene, CDR1 is KGHSH and CDR2 is LQKENI. CDR3 coding DNA: TGTGCCAGCTCACCTCGATCCCCGGGGGAGCAGTTCTTC. Protein sequence: CASSPRSPGEQFF.

The V and J genes are TRBV6-1 and TRBJ1-6; a weak D match, TRBD1 (5 bases). V lost 8 bases, J lost 8 bases, and 28 bases lay in between. CDR1 and CDR2 (germline): MNHNS, SASEGT. The CDR3 covers 18 residues. The CDR3 region has the DNA TGTGCCAGCGGGGCGTCCCGGGCCTACTCATCCAGCCATTCACCCCTCCACTTT. Encoded protein: CASGASRAYSSSHSPLHF.

This clonotype was found once. The V gene is TRBV20-1, the J gene TRBJ2-2; D not resolved. The CDR3 contains 14 residues. Trimming shortened V by 2 bases and J by 8 bases, and 15 bases separated the two germline ends. The V gene's germline CDR1 is DFQATT and CDR2 SNEGSKA (reference sequence). As DNA, the CDR3 is TGCAGTGCTAGACTCGGGTTGGATCGGGGGGAGCTGTTTTTT. Amino acid sequence: CSARLGLDRGELFF.

Only a few counts were recorded for this clonotype. The chain carries TRBV4-2 and TRBJ2-2; 8 nucleotides align to TRBD1. The trim removed 3 bases at V and 6 bases at J, leaving 3 bases unmatched. Germline assignment: CDR1 LGHNA and CDR2 YNFKEQ. This CDR3 comprises 14 residues. Written as DNA, the CDR3 is TGTGCCAGCAGCCACATACAGGGGGCCGGGGAGCTGTTTTTT. Its translation is CASSHIQGAGELFF.

In its sample, this clonotype was seen a few times. V gene TRBV7-9 combines with J gene TRBJ2-1; 7 bases are shared with TRBD1. Germline CDR1 reads SEHNR; CDR2 reads FQNEAQ (reference sequence). With V trimmed by 3 bases and J by 8 bases, 7 bases remained unmatched. The CDR3 extends over 14 amino acids. This CDR3 is CASSFSDRFDEQFF. Here the CDR3 DNA reads TGTGCCAGCAGCTTCTCGGACAGGTTCGATGAGCAGTTCTTC.

This clonotype was counted many times. The V call is TRBV18, the J call TRBJ1-1; weak D call: TRBD1 (5 bases). CDR1 and CDR2 (germline): KGHSH, LQKENI. The V and J ends lost 6 bases and 0 bases respectively, with 11 bases between them. The CDR3 contains 14 residues. The CDR3 protein is CASSSQGLNTEAFF. CDR3 DNA sequence: TGTGCCAGCTCCTCCCAGGGACTGAACACTGAAGCTTTCTTT.

V and J are TRBV4-1 and TRBJ2-1; the match to TRBD2 covers 15 bases. The ends lost 2 bases at V and 8 bases at J; junction bases unmatched: 4. Germline assignment: CDR1 MGHRA and CDR2 YSYEKL. The CDR3 spans 16 residues. The CDR3 sequence is CASSQRGLAGGDEQFF. The CDR3 nucleotides are TGCGCCAGCAGCCAACGCGGACTAGCGGGGGGGGATGAGCAGTTCTTC.

The chain uses TRBV5-1 and TRBJ2-5, with 7 bases that match TRBD2. CDR3 length equals 14 residues. Germline CDR1 and CDR2: SGHRS and YFSETQ. V lost 4 bases, J lost 2 bases, and 5 bases stayed unmatched. CDR3 nucleotide sequence: TGCGCCAGCAGCCGGGACGGGAGGCAAGAGACCCAGTACTTC. The encoded protein is CASSRDGRQETQYF.

This rearrangement joins TRBV6-1 to TRBJ2-1; possibly TRBD1 for D (5 bases). The germline V gene encodes CDR1 MNHNS and CDR2 SASEGT. Trimming pared 2 bases from V and 6 bases from J, leaving 23 bases between. The CDR3 totals 18 residues. The CDR3 sequence is CASSEKEWFDSSVNEQFF. The CDR3 nucleotides read TGTGCCAGCAGTGAAAAAGAATGGTTCGACAGCTCAGTCAATGAGCAGTTCTTC.

This clonotype has a handful of counts. V gene TRBV27 combines with J gene TRBJ2-7, with 8 nucleotides matching TRBD1. Germline lookup yields CDR1 MNHEY and CDR2 SMNVEV (reference sequence). The CDR3 spans 16 residues. Trimming at V came to 3 bases and at J to 5 bases, leaving 12 bases not matched to a gene. The CDR3: CASSFEGGRGPDEQYF. CDR3 sequence (DNA): TGTGCCAGCAGTTTTGAGGGGGGCAGGGGGCCCGACGAGCAGTACTTC.

This clonotype was found a few times. The V call is TRBV10-3, the J call TRBJ2-6, with 8 bases matching TRBD2. This CDR3 has 16 amino acids. Trimming cost V 6 bases and J 1 base; bases outside gene matches: 5. The V gene's germline CDR1 is ENHRY and CDR2 SYGVKD. The chain's CDR3 is CAISPGGPSGANVLTF. The CDR3, as DNA: TGTGCCATCAGCCCGGGGGGGCCATCTGGGGCCAACGTCCTGACTTTC.

This clonotype has a count of ten or more. This chain uses TRBV20-1 with TRBJ2-7; 10 nucleotides line up with TRBD1. Per the germline V gene, CDR1 is DFQATT and CDR2 is SNEGSKA (reference sequence). J gave up 6 bases and V 4 bases, and 9 bases lay outside the gene matches. This CDR3 contains 14 residues. The CDR3 sequence: CSATWDRGASEQYF. CDR3 nucleotides: TGCAGTGCTACTTGGGACAGGGGAGCCTCCGAGCAGTACTTC.

This clonotype has just one count. The chain joins TRBV6-2 or TRBV6-3 to TRBJ2-7, with TRBD2 matching 12 bases. V was pared by 6 bases and J by 2 bases, with 5 bases of the junction left unmatched. Germline loops: CDR1 MNHEY, CDR2 SVGEGT. The CDR3 has 15 amino acids. In DNA form, the CDR3 reads TGTGCCAGCAGGCCAGGACTAGCGGGGACCTACGAGCAGTACGTC. Translation gives CASRPGLAGTYEQYV.

The chain has TRBV5-6 and TRBJ1-6; D perhaps matches TRBD1 (6 bases). The CDR3 has 17 residues. V was clipped by 4 bases and J by 0 bases, with 14 bases between them. Germline V CDR1 and CDR2: SGHDT, YYEEEE. This CDR3 is CASSTGTRGSYNSPLHF. The CDR3 coding sequence is TGTGCCAGCAGCACAGGGACTCGCGGCTCCTATAATTCACCCCTCCACTTT. The variable domain in full, completed from reference TRBV5-6 and TRBJ1-6, reads DAGVTQSPTHLIKTRGQQVTLRCSPKSGHDTVSWYQQALGQGPQFIFQYYEEEERQRGNFPDRFSGHQFPNYSSELNVNALLLGDSALYLCASSTGTRGSYNSPLHFGNGTRLTVT.

There are a few counts of this clonotype. The CDR3 loop is CATSVAGQGHEQFF. The CDR3 nucleotides read TGTGCCACCAGTGTTGCGGGACAGGGACATGAGCAGTTCTTC. J is TRBJ2-1 and V is TRBV24-1; 9 positions agree with TRBD1. With V trimmed by 5 bases and J by 8 bases, 6 bases remained unmatched. The germline V gene has CDR1 KGHDR and CDR2 SFDVKD. This CDR3 spans 14 amino acids.